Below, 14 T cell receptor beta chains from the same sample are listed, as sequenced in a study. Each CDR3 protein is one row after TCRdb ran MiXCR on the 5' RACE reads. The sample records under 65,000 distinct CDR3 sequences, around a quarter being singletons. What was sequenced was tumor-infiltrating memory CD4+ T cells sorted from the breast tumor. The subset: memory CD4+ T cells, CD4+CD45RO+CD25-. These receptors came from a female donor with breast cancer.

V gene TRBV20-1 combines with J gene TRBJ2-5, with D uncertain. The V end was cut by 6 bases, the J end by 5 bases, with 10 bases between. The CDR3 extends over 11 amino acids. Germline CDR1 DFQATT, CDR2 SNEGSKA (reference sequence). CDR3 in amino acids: CSAKDRETQYF. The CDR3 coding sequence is TGCAGTGCGAAAGATAGGGAGACCCAGTACTTC.

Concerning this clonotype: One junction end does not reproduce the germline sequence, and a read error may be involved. In nucleotides, the CDR3 is TGTGCTAGCAGTACCACCCATGAGCAGTTCTTC. Its protein product is CASSTTHEQFF. The chain carries TRBV12-3 or TRBV12-4 and TRBJ2-1; D unclear. The CDR3 runs 11 residues.

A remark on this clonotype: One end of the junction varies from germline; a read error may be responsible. CDR3 sequence reads: CAISETSEVNVF. CDR3 nucleotides: TGTGCCATCAGTGAGACCAGCGAGGTAAACGTCTTC. The chain couples TRBV10-3 to TRBJ2-1; D ambiguous. The CDR3 is 12 residues long. Germline values: CDR1 ENHRY, CDR2 SYGVKD.

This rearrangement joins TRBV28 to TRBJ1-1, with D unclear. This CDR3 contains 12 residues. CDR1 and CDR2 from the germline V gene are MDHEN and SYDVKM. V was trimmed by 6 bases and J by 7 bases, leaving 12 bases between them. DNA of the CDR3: TGTGCCAGCAGCGGAAGGTCTTTTGAAGCTTTCTTT. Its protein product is CASSGRSFEAFF.

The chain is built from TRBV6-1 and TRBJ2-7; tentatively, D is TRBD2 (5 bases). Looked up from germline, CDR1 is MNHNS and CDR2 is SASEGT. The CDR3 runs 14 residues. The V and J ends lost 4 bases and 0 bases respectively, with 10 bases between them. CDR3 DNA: TGTGCCAGCAGTGTGAGCGGACTCTCCTACGAGCAGTACTTC. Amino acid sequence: CASSVSGLSYEQYF.

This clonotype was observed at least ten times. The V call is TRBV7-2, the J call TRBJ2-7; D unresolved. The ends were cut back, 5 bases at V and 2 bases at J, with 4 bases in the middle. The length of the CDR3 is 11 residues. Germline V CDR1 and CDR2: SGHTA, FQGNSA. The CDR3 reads CASSITYEQYF. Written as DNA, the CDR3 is TGTGCCAGCAGCATTACCTACGAGCAGTACTTC.

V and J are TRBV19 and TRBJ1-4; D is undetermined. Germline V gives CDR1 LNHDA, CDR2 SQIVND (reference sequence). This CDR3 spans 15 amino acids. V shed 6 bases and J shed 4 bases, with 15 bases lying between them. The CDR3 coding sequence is TGTGCCAGTAGATCCCCGGTGGGTCATAATGAAAAACTGTTTTTT. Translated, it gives CASRSPVGHNEKLFF.

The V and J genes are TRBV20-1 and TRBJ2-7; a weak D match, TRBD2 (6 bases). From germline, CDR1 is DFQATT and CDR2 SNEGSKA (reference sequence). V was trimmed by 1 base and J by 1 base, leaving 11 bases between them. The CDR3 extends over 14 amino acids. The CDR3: CSARAAGRSYEQYF. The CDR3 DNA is TGCAGTGCTAGAGCCGCGGGGAGGTCCTACGAGCAGTACTTC.

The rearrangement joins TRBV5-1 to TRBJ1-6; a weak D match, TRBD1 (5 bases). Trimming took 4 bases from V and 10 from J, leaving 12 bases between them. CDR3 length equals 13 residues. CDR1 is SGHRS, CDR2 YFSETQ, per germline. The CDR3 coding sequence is TGCGCCAGCAGCGGGGGGTTTGAGTCACCCCTCCACTTT. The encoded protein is CASSGGFESPLHF.

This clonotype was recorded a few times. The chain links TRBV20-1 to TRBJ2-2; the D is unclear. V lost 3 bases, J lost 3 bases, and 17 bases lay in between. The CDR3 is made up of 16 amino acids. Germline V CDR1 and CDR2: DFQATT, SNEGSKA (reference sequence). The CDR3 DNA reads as TGCAGTGCTAGCTCTACTCATCCTAGGCACACCGGGGAGCTGTTTTTT. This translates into CSASSTHPRHTGELFF.

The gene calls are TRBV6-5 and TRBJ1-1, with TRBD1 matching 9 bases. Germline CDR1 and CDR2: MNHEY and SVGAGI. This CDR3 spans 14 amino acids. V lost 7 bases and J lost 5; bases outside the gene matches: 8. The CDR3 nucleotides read TGTGCCAGCAAAAGGGACAGGGACAGTACTGAAGCTTTCTTT. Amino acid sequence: CASKRDRDSTEAFF.

CDR3 sequence reads: CASTKREAPLEEQYF. CDR3 bases: TGTGCCAGCACGAAGCGGGAGGCGCCTTTAGAGGAGCAGTACTTC. The chain links TRBV7-8 to TRBJ2-7; TRBD2 aligns across 9 bases. The V gene end was trimmed by 7 bases and the J gene end by 7 bases; junction bases not matched to a gene: 14. The CDR3 has 15 amino acids. Looked up from germline, CDR1 is SGHVS and CDR2 is FQNEAQ.

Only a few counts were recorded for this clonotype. The CDR3 protein is CSAWKGGMRETQYF. In nucleotides, the CDR3 is TGCAGTGCCTGGAAGGGGGGGATGAGGGAGACCCAGTACTTC. The J gene is TRBJ2-5, the V gene TRBV20-1, with D tentatively TRBD2 (7 bases). Trimming shortened V by 6 bases and J by 5 bases, and 19 bases separated the two germline ends. Germline V gives CDR1 DFQATT, CDR2 SNEGSKA (reference sequence). The length of the CDR3 is 14 residues.

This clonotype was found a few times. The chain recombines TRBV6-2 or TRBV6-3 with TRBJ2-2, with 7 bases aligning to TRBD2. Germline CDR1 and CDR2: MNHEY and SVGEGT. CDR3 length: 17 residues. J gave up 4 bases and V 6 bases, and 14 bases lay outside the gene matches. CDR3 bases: TGTGCCAGCAGGAATGCAGCGGGATTCAATCCCACCGGGGAGCTGTTTTTT. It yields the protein CASRNAAGFNPTGELFF.